Described below is a single T cell receptor beta chain sequence and its context. No antigen is known for it. It has no much larger one-base neighbor in the sample; base qualities were not kept. Per the germline V gene, SGHVT is the CDR1 and SQSDAQ is the CDR2. From the cysteine through the phenylalanine, the CDR3 covers 17 amino acids. This entry keeps only the CDR3 DNA: 51 bases, framed from base 1. Here V drops 2 bases and J drops 5 bases, and the junction holds 7 bases not matched to any gene. The sample is drawn from a study of blood T cell repertoires in COVID-19 (dated by TCRdb to 2020 to 2022). General notes on the study: Collaborator samples came from the United States, Italy and Spain and covered acute and convalescent phases of COVID-19. A freely available public database, intended as a resource for researchers studying the immune response to SARS-CoV-2, is where the repertoires were released. Samples came from the ongoing ImmuneRACE study (first 160 participants) plus 1,254 subjects from 6 global collaborators. The prospective study material was composed of cDNA or gDNA derived from T cells, B-cell-depleted T cells, or PBMCs. The dataset comprised deeply sampled blood TCRbeta repertoires from subjects exposed to, actively infected with, or recovered from COVID-19. A de-identified subject ID, COVID-19 status, age in years and sex were almost always included in the sample metadata. Where available, HLA class I and class II types were obtained from metadata supplied by the sample provider rather than from assay-based typing.

TCRbeta CDR3 regions were amplified from genomic DNA using the immunoSEQ Assay, a bias-controlled multiplex PCR. The authors' pipeline ran thus. The number of nucleated cells in each sample was estimated by amplification of reference gene primers within the assay. To quantify the absolute abundance of each unique TCRbeta CDR3 rearrangement, sequence reads were collapsed and filtered. For each sample, productive Simpson clonality was calculated as the square root of Simpson's diversity index across productive rearrangements. TCRdb re-hosts the immuneACCESS table, in-frame sequences only. Its copies lack some clones; in the studies checked, an unresolved V gene accounts for under half of them, and the cause for the rest is not known. For V, J and clone size, that table is used; D and trimming come from the DNA. This sample comprises some 150,000 clones, 89% of them detected only once. The ten largest clones capture around 1.6% of the sample.

Collaborating institutions collected whole blood in K2EDTA tubes following their own protocols. For TCRbeta analysis, collaborators shipped samples in one of three forms: frozen whole blood, isolated PBMCs, or DNA extracted from either of those sample types. Broader findings and caveats from the paper: How much clinical and demographic metadata was included differed by source and by participant, and the metadata was provided uncurated.

Input material: peripheral blood. The TCR was taken from a human donor in a cohort sampled during active COVID-19. Recombination joined TRBV7-4 with TRBJ1-4, with 11 bases matching TRBD1. The DNA sequence is as follows: TGTGCCAGCAGCTTACGGACAGGGGGCGCAGGAAATGAAAAACTGTTTTTT. Translated, this gives CASSLRTGGAGNEKLFF.